This T cell receptor beta chain appears in the sequencing data of a study of OX40 agonist ivuxolimab in advanced cancers. The wider study: A male proportion of about 84% was recorded, with mean age roughly 62 years and range roughly 23 to 90.

Germline V gives CDR1 SGHTA, CDR2 FQGNSA. The ends lost 5 bases at V and 8 bases at J; junction bases unmatched: 5. There are 14 residues in the CDR3. Turning to this clone: What it binds is unknown.

Profiling relied on immunoSEQ multiplex PCR, and the TCRdb table lists in-frame clones only, not all of them. The repertoire has approximately 60,000 clones, more than 75% of them found once; the top ten carry approximately 0.4%. Anyone with autoimmune disease history or systemic immunosuppression was excluded. Overall study findings and caveats: The average count of expanded clones was higher among CD8+ T cells than among CD4+.

The chain couples TRBV7-2 to TRBJ2-1; TRBD2 aligns across 11 bases. This TCR was recovered from an adult with an advanced solid tumor such as melanoma, head and neck, liver or kidney cancer. The sample in question was CD4+ or CD8+ T cells sorted from blood, obtained in a trial of the OX40 agonist ivuxolimab. The CDR3 loop is CASSGSGGVDEQFF. In DNA, the CDR3 is TGTGCCAGCAGCGGTAGCGGGGGGGTCGATGAGCAGTTCTTC.